This T cell receptor (beta chain) originates from a study of a mutant IDH1 vaccine in newly diagnosed glioma. In regard to this clone: The antigen is undetermined.

Time point denoted: week 47, end of study. Every vaccination contained 300 ug of the mutant IDH1 20-mer peptide and was paired with topical imiquimod. Sequencing used immunoSEQ multiplex PCR; TCRdb keeps in-frame clones, though not all of them. Among tens of thousands of clones listed, over 70% were seen once. The receptor was derived from a man aged 40-55 years with glioma. The source was PBMCs, collected from a glioma patient whose treatment included an IDH1 peptide vaccine.

The CDR3 region is CASSLGQGGYGYTF. The CDR3 DNA reads as TGTGCCAGCAGCTTAGGACAGGGTGGCTATGGCTACACCTTC. The chain is built from TRBV7-9 and TRBJ1-2, with 7 bases aligning to TRBD1. CDR3 length: 14 residues. From germline, CDR1 is SEHNR and CDR2 FQNEAQ (reference sequence). The V segment lost 1 base and the J segment 4 bases; nucleotides outside the gene matches: 3.